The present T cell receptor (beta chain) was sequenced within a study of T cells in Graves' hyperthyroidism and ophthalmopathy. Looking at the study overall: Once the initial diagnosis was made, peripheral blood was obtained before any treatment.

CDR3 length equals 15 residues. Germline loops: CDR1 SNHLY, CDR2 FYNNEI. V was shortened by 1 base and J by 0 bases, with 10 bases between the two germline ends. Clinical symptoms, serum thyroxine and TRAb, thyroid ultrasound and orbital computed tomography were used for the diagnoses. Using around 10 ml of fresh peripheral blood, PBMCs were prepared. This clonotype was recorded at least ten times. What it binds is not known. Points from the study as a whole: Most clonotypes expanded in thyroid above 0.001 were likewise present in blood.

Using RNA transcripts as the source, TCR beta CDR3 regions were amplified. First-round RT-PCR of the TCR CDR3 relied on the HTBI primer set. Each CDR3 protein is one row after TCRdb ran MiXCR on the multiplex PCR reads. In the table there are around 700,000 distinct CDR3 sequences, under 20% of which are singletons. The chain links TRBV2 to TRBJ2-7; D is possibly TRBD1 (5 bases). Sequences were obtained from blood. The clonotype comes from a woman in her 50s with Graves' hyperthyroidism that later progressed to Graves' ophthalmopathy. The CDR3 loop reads CASSEEQASSYEQYF. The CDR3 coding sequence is TGTGCCAGCAGTGAAGAACAGGCGAGCTCCTACGAGCAGTACTTC.